The 14 T cell receptor beta chains below were found in one sample sequenced in a study of shared clonotypes between healthy human individuals. The assay was immunoSEQ multiplex PCR, and TCRdb's table has in-frame clones only and misses some. Of about 2.4 million clones in the sample, approximately 93% are singletons; the top ten hold about 0.38%. Sample: naive CD4+ T cells from PBMCs. Subset in this sample: CD45RA+ positively selected. Receptor source: a man younger than 35 in good health. Some clones in this sample may be carry-over from other donors' samples.

The V gene is TRBV27, the J gene TRBJ1-1, with 11 bases fitting TRBD1. Germline loops: CDR1 MNHEY, CDR2 SMNVEV (reference sequence). The CDR3 has 19 amino acids. After removal of 1 base from V and 6 bases from J, the junction contained 16 bases not matched to a gene. The CDR3 reads CASSLFSLGTGGFGAEAFF. In nucleotides, the CDR3 is TGTGCCAGCAGTTTATTTTCGTTAGGGACAGGGGGTTTCGGAGCTGAAGCTTTCTTT.

This clone was detected once. This chain joins TRBV11-2 and TRBJ2-5; tentatively, D is TRBD1 or TRBD2 (5 bases each). This CDR3 is built from 16 residues. The germline CDR1 and CDR2 sequences are SGHAT and FQNNGV. The V end lost 0 bases, the J end lost 4 bases, and 15 bases lay between the germline ends. The CDR3 here is CASSLDPGTKVETQYF. The DNA of the CDR3 is TGTGCCAGCAGCTTAGATCCGGGGACGAAGGTAGAGACCCAGTACTTC.

V and J are TRBV5-1 and TRBJ2-1; 11 positions match TRBD2. The CDR3 loop spans 17 amino acids. With V trimmed by 4 bases and J by 4 bases, 10 bases remained unmatched. Germline V CDR1 and CDR2: SGHRS, YFSETQ. This CDR3 is CASSPFTGTSGYNEQFF. The CDR3 DNA sequence: TGCGCCAGCAGCCCATTCACCGGGACTAGCGGTTACAATGAGCAGTTCTTC. The variable domain in full, completed from reference TRBV5-1 and TRBJ2-1, reads KAGVTQTPRYLIKTRGQQVTLSCSPISGHRSVSWYQQTPGQGLQFLFEYFSETQRNKGNFPGRFSGRQFSNSRSEMNVSTLELGDSALYLCASSPFTGTSGYNEQFFGPGTRLTVL.

The rearrangement links TRBV4-1 to TRBJ2-7; 8 bases agree with TRBD2. This CDR3 comprises 19 residues. Germline V lookup: CDR1 MGHRA, CDR2 YSYEKL. Trimming took 2 bases from V and 0 from J; bases not matched to a gene: 15. The CDR3 DNA reads as TGCGCCAGCAGCCAAAAGCAAGGCGGCCTAGCGGGCCACTCCTACGAGCAGTACTTC. Residues: CASSQKQGGLAGHSYEQYF.

V is TRBV5-8 and J is TRBJ1-1; the D is unclear. Trimming left V 7 bases short and J 6 bases short, with 13 bases between. This CDR3 has 12 amino acids. Germline CDR1 SGHTS, CDR2 YDEGEE. This CDR3 is CASVDRASEAFF. The CDR3 nucleotides are TGTGCCAGCGTGGATAGGGCCTCTGAAGCTTTCTTT.

This clone was seen only once. The chain combines TRBV14 with TRBJ1-1, with TRBD1 as a possible D gene (5 bases). V lost 4 bases to trimming and J lost 6 bases, with 9 bases between them. CDR1 is SGHDN, CDR2 FVKESK, per germline. This CDR3 region has 12 residues. The CDR3 region is CASSPRGAEAFF. The CDR3 region has the DNA TGTGCCAGCAGCCCTAGAGGGGCTGAAGCTTTCTTT.

V usage is TRBV5-4 and J usage is TRBJ2-2; maybe TRBD1 (6 bases). The V end was cut by 2 bases, the J end by 4 bases, with 9 bases between. The CDR3 length is 14 residues. Germline V gene lookup returns CDR1 SGHNT and CDR2 YYREEE (reference sequence). The CDR3 spells CASSFQGPTGELFF. In DNA, the CDR3 is TGTGCCAGCAGCTTTCAGGGGCCCACCGGGGAGCTGTTTTTT.

This rearrangement joins TRBV29-1 to TRBJ2-1; 14 nucleotides match TRBD2. V lost 8 bases to trimming and J lost 7 bases; unmatched junction nucleotides: 13. The germline CDR1 and CDR2 sequences are SQVTM and ANQGSEA. The CDR3 spans 16 residues. CDR3 in amino acids: CSTKAGTSGRGNEQFF. The CDR3 nucleotides read TGCAGCACTAAAGCCGGGACTAGCGGGAGAGGGAATGAGCAGTTCTTC.

This clone was detected only once. The rearrangement joins TRBV29-1 to TRBJ2-3, with D tentatively TRBD2 (5 bases). CDR1 is SQVTM, CDR2 ANQGSEA, per germline. V was pared by 3 bases and J by 5 bases, with 18 bases between. CDR3 length equals 15 residues. The CDR3 sequence: CSVEFFGIGGDTQYF. As DNA, the CDR3 is TGCAGCGTTGAGTTCTTCGGGATCGGTGGAGATACGCAGTATTTT.

V usage is TRBV19 and J usage is TRBJ2-1; D uncertain. The CDR3 spans 14 residues. Germline V gives CDR1 LNHDA, CDR2 SQIVND (reference sequence). V lost 5 bases, J lost 0 bases, and 8 bases lay in between. CDR3 bases: TGTGCCAGTAGTCAATTAAGCTCCTACAATGAGCAGTTCTTC. Amino acid sequence: CASSQLSSYNEQFF.

The rearrangement joins TRBV25-1 to TRBJ2-5; D is undetermined. The DNA matches TRBJ2-7 better at its end, which makes the J call doubtful. This CDR3 has 13 residues. Germline loops: CDR1 MGHDK, CDR2 SYGVNS. The CDR3 DNA reads as TGTGCCAGCAATCTGGGCTCCTCCTACGAGCAGTACTTC. It translates to CASNLGSSYEQYF.

The chain carries TRBV5-1 and TRBJ1-2, with unresolved D. The CDR3 consists of 14 residues. Germline V lookup: CDR1 SGHRS, CDR2 YFSETQ. V shed 7 bases and J shed 0 bases, with 13 bases lying between them. CDR3 DNA sequence: TGCGCCAGCGGCATGCCGGAGCCTAACTATGGCTACACCTTC. Its translation: CASGMPEPNYGYTF.

The chain combines TRBV4-1 with TRBJ2-1; D possibly corresponds to TRBD1 (6 bases). V was cut by 5 bases and J by 8 bases, with 22 bases left in between. Germline V gives CDR1 MGHRA, CDR2 YSYEKL. The CDR3 contains 16 residues. DNA for the CDR3: TGCGCCAGCAGCTCTCGATCGCGCAGGGGAAGAGATGAGCAGTTCTTC. Translation: CASSSRSRRGRDEQFF.

The chain links TRBV5-5 to TRBJ1-3; D call uncertain. The CDR3 extends over 15 amino acids. Germline assignment: CDR1 SGHKS and CDR2 YYEKEE (reference sequence). V shed 1 base and J shed 3 bases, with 11 bases lying between them. The CDR3 here is CASSLSLYYGNTIYF. CDR3 nucleotides: TGTGCCAGCAGCTTGAGCTTATATTATGGAAACACCATATATTTT.